The 26 T cell receptor beta chains below come from one sample, sequenced in a study of blood T cell repertoires in COVID-19. Using immunoSEQ multiplex PCR, the repertoire was profiled, and TCRdb retains in-frame clones only, with some absent. In the table there are tens of thousands of clones, 89% of which are singletons. The sequenced material came from peripheral blood. All receptors come from a man aged 60 to 69 with active COVID-19.

As DNA, the CDR3 is TGTGCCACCCGAGCGGGCGCTCGGACCTACGAGCAGTACTTC. This encodes CATRAGARTYEQYF. The J gene is TRBJ2-7, the V gene TRBV19, with D tentatively TRBD2 (6 bases). The V gene's germline CDR1 is LNHDA and CDR2 SQIVND (reference sequence). Trimming cost V 10 bases and J 2 bases, with 18 bases left between them. This CDR3 comprises 14 residues.

This clone was counted only a few times. The chain is built from TRBV2 and TRBJ1-2, with D possibly matching TRBD1 (5 bases). The V gene's germline CDR1 is SNHLY and CDR2 FYNNEI. The germline V and J ends were trimmed by 6 bases and 4 bases, with 12 bases remaining between them. The CDR3 sequence is 13 residues long. CDR3 residues: CASRERGRYGYTF. CDR3 nucleotide sequence: TGTGCCAGCAGGGAAAGGGGCCGCTATGGCTACACCTTC.

The rearrangement uses TRBV15 and TRBJ2-7, with 9 bases that match TRBD2. The trim removed 5 bases at V and 2 bases at J, leaving 4 bases unmatched. The CDR3 is 14 residues long. Germline V gene lookup returns CDR1 LNHNV and CDR2 YYDKDF (reference sequence). The CDR3 DNA reads TGTGCCACCAGCGGGCGACTAGCGGCCTACGAGCAGTACTTC. Its protein is CATSGRLAAYEQYF.

V usage is TRBV2 and J usage is TRBJ1-4; weak D call: TRBD1 (6 bases). V was pared by 6 bases and J by 12 bases, with 20 bases between. Looked up from germline, CDR1 is SNHLY and CDR2 is FYNNEI. The CDR3 extends over 14 amino acids. CDR3 sequence: CASRHDRSQEQLFF. The CDR3 DNA is TGTGCCAGCAGGCACGACAGGTCCCAGGAACAACTGTTTTTT. Combining the CDR3 with reference TRBV2 and TRBJ1-4 gives the whole variable domain EPEVTQTPSHQVTQMGQEVILRCVPISNHLYFYWYRQILGQKVEFLVSFYNNEISEKSEIFDDQFSVERPDGSNFTLKIRSTKLEDSAMYFCASRHDRSQEQLFFGSGTQLSVL.

This clone was observed once. This sequence joins TRBV6-2 or TRBV6-3 and TRBJ2-1; D may be TRBD1 (5 bases). The CDR3 consists of 12 residues. Trimming removed 4 bases at V and 15 bases at J, with 16 bases between. Germline V CDR1 and CDR2: MNHEY, SVGEGT. CDR3 nucleotide sequence: TGTGCCAGCAGTTCCCACGCCGGCCAGGGGTTCTTC. It yields the protein CASSSHAGQGFF.

This clone was seen once. V is TRBV11-2 and J is TRBJ2-7; no reliable D call. Trimming removed 0 bases from V and 0 bases from J, with 6 bases in between. The CDR3 spans 14 residues. Germline loops: CDR1 SGHAT, CDR2 FQNNGV. The CDR3 nucleotides are TGTGCCAGCAGCTTAGAGCGGAGCTCCTACGAGCAGTACTTC. This sequence encodes CASSLERSSYEQYF. The complete variable domain, with remaining parts taken from reference TRBV11-2 and TRBJ2-7, reads EAGVAQSPRYKIIEKRQSVAFWCNPISGHATLYWYQQILGQGPKLLIQFQNNGVVDDSQLPKDRFSAERLKGVDSTLKIQPAKLEDSAVYLCASSLERSSYEQYFGPGTRLTVT.

V and J are TRBV28 and TRBJ1-1, with D maybe TRBD1 (6 bases). Germline CDR1 MDHEN, CDR2 SYDVKM. V was cut by 4 bases and J by 4 bases, with 16 bases left in between. The CDR3 is 15 amino acids. CDR3: CASSSASQGPTEAFF. CDR3 sequence (DNA): TGTGCCAGCAGTTCAGCCTCACAGGGCCCCACTGAAGCTTTCTTT.

The chain joins TRBV28 to TRBJ1-1, with D perhaps TRBD1 (5 bases). The germline V gene has CDR1 MDHEN and CDR2 SYDVKM. The CDR3 sequence is 12 residues long. V was pared by 4 bases and J by 7 bases, with 10 bases between. CDR3 sequence (DNA): TGTGCCAGCAGTTCCAGGGAAAATGAAGCTTTCTTT. Its protein product is CASSSRENEAFF.

The chain is built from TRBV27 and TRBJ2-1; 7 nucleotides align to TRBD1. J lost 4 bases, V lost 4 bases, and 1 base had no gene match. Germline CDR1 MNHEY, CDR2 SMNVEV (reference sequence). There are 13 residues in the CDR3. The CDR3 loop reads CASSSTGYNEQFF. Here the CDR3 DNA reads TGTGCCAGCAGTTCGACAGGGTACAATGAGCAGTTCTTC.

The chain uses TRBV27 and TRBJ2-4; unclear D gene. The CDR3 has 13 residues. Germline CDR1 and CDR2: MNHEY and SMNVEV (reference sequence). Trimming pared 1 base from V and 5 bases from J, leaving 6 bases between. DNA of the CDR3: TGTGCCAGCAGTTTATTTAGCCAAAACATTCAGTACTTC. Its protein is CASSLFSQNIQYF.

This clone turned up a few times. This chain links TRBV29-1 with TRBJ1-4, with 9 bases fitting TRBD1. The V and J ends lost 7 bases and 8 bases, in that order; junction bases with no gene match: 8. This CDR3 has 13 residues. The germline V gene has CDR1 SQVTM and CDR2 ANQGSEA. The CDR3 loop reads CSAGQGIGEKLFF. The DNA for the CDR3 is TGCAGCGCCGGACAGGGGATAGGAGAAAAACTGTTTTTT.

The rearrangement uses TRBV11-2 and TRBJ2-5; 13 positions agree with TRBD2. The CDR3 is made up of 18 amino acids. Germline V gives CDR1 SGHAT, CDR2 FQNNGV. V lost 5 bases and J lost 5; bases outside the gene matches: 14. The CDR3 nucleotides are TGTGCCAGCAGCCCCCGGGGACTAGCGGGATTAATTCGGGAGACCCAGTACTTC. Amino acid sequence: CASSPRGLAGLIRETQYF.

The CDR3 sequence: CASSLGGVSNQPQHF. CDR3 DNA: TGCGCCAGCAGCTTGGGGGGGGTTAGCAATCAGCCCCAGCATTTT. The chain combines TRBV5-1 with TRBJ1-5; a weak D match, TRBD1 (5 bases). The CDR3 covers 15 residues. From germline, CDR1 is SGHRS and CDR2 YFSETQ. Deletions cut 0 bases from V and 0 bases from J, with 7 bases between.

This clone was seen once. The V gene is TRBV28, the J gene TRBJ2-1; unclear D gene. The CDR3 contains 13 residues. The V end lost 6 bases, the J end lost 4 bases, and 10 bases lay between the germline ends. The germline V gene encodes CDR1 MDHEN and CDR2 SYDVKM. The CDR3 DNA reads TGTGCCAGCAGATCGGAGAGGTACAATGAGCAGTTCTTC. This codes for CASRSERYNEQFF.

The genes are TRBV10-1 and TRBJ1-5, with D unresolved. The ends were cut back, 5 bases at V and 0 bases at J, with 11 bases in the middle. Germline V gives CDR1 WNHNN, CDR2 SYGVQD (reference sequence). The CDR3 is made up of 15 amino acids. CDR3 coding DNA: TGCGCCAGCAGTTCATCGACATTTAGCAATCAGCCCCAGCATTTT. Its protein is CASSSSTFSNQPQHF.

The J gene is TRBJ2-1, the V gene TRBV2, with D perhaps matching TRBD2 (6 bases). The V end lost 4 bases, the J end lost 8 bases, and 18 bases lay between the germline ends. Germline CDR1 reads SNHLY; CDR2 reads FYNNEI. The CDR3 contains 15 residues. The CDR3 loop is CASSVLGRVGDEQFF. The CDR3, as DNA: TGTGCCAGCAGTGTTCTCGGGAGAGTCGGGGATGAGCAGTTCTTC. The complete variable domain, with remaining parts taken from reference TRBV2 and TRBJ2-1, reads EPEVTQTPSHQVTQMGQEVILRCVPISNHLYFYWYRQILGQKVEFLVSFYNNEISEKSEIFDDQFSVERPDGSNFTLKIRSTKLEDSAMYFCASSVLGRVGDEQFFGPGTRLTVL.

The chain joins TRBV6-5 to TRBJ2-5; TRBD2 matches at 9 bases. CDR3 length equals 13 residues. Germline CDR1 is MNHEY and CDR2 is SVGAGI. J gave up 5 bases and V 6 bases, and 4 bases lay outside the gene matches. The CDR3 DNA is TGTGCCAGCAGGCTAGCGGGGACGGAGACCCAGTACTTC. Its translation: CASRLAGTETQYF.

The chain joins TRBV9 to TRBJ2-7; a weak D match, TRBD1 (6 bases). This CDR3 is built from 12 residues. Per the germline V gene, CDR1 is SGDLS and CDR2 is YYNGEE. Trimming cost V 3 bases and J 3 bases, with 7 bases left between them. CDR3 bases: TGTGCCAGCAGCGCGGACAGCTACGAGCAGTACTTC. This encodes CASSADSYEQYF.

The chain links TRBV24-1 to TRBJ2-3; a possible D gene is TRBD1 (7 bases). CDR3 length equals 15 residues. Trimming removed 3 bases from V and 9 bases from J, with 18 bases in between. CDR1 KGHDR and CDR2 SFDVKD come from the germline V gene. CDR3 residues: CATSDPAEGAITQYF. DNA for the CDR3: TGTGCCACCAGTGATCCTGCGGAGGGGGCAATAACGCAGTATTTT.

This clone was detected only once. V and J are TRBV4-2 and TRBJ1-2, with unresolved D. V lost 0 bases, J lost 6 bases, and 17 bases lay in between. The CDR3 runs 16 residues. The germline CDR1 and CDR2 sequences are LGHNA and YNFKEQ. CDR3 sequence (DNA): TGTGCCAGCAGCCAAGAGGGAGGGCAGTATTTGGATGGCTACACCTTC. It translates to CASSQEGGQYLDGYTF.

This rearrangement joins TRBV29-1 to TRBJ1-5, with D perhaps TRBD1 (5 bases). The V gene lost 4 bases and the J gene lost 7 bases, with 14 bases spanning the gap. This CDR3 spans 13 amino acids. Germline V gene data show CDR1 as SQVTM and CDR2 as ANQGSEA. The CDR3 loop reads CSVGEGSGQPQHF. Written as DNA, the CDR3 is TGCAGCGTTGGGGAGGGGAGCGGGCAGCCCCAGCATTTT.

The chain is built from TRBV19 and TRBJ2-7; TRBD1 matches 7 bases. CDR1 LNHDA and CDR2 SQIVND come from the germline V gene (reference sequence). J lost 3 bases, V lost 5 bases, and 4 bases had no gene match. The CDR3 consists of 13 residues. The CDR3 nucleotides are TGTGCCAGTAGTCACAGGGGTGGCTACGAGCAGTACTTC. Its translation is CASSHRGGYEQYF.

The V gene is TRBV7-2, the J gene TRBJ2-3; weak D call: TRBD2 (5 bases). CDR3 length: 14 residues. In germline, CDR1 is SGHTA, CDR2 FQGNSA. V dropped 0 bases and J dropped 4 bases, with 8 bases sitting between them. CDR3 sequence: CASSLAGAADTQYF. DNA of the CDR3: TGTGCCAGCAGCTTAGCGGGAGCGGCAGATACGCAGTATTTT. The full variable domain, its missing parts supplied by reference TRBV7-2 and TRBJ2-3, is GAGVSQSPSNKVTEKGKDVELRCDPISGHTALYWYRQSLGQGLEFLIYFQGNSAPDKSGLPSDRFSAERTGGSVSTLTIQRTQQEDSAVYLCASSLAGAADTQYFGPGTRLTVL.

The V call is TRBV6-2 or TRBV6-3, the J call TRBJ2-7; 9 bases align to TRBD2. V shed 5 bases and J 5 bases; nucleotides not matched to a gene: 7. CDR3 length: 14 residues. Germline lookup yields CDR1 MNHEY and CDR2 SVGEGT. This chain's CDR3 is CASSASGRSHEQYF. The CDR3 nucleotides are TGTGCCAGCAGTGCCAGCGGGAGGAGCCACGAGCAGTACTTC.

V gene TRBV18 combines with J gene TRBJ2-7; tentative D call: TRBD2 (6 bases). CDR3 size: 14 residues. The V end lost 0 bases, the J end lost 3 bases, and 9 bases lay between the germline ends. The germline V gene encodes CDR1 KGHSH and CDR2 LQKENI. The CDR3 coding sequence is TGTGCCAGCTCACCACCGGAGGGGATCTACGAGCAGTACTTC. Residues: CASSPPEGIYEQYF.

This chain uses TRBV7-6 with TRBJ2-2; 10 nucleotides align to TRBD2. CDR3 length: 16 residues. V lost 5 bases and J lost 8; bases outside the gene matches: 11. Germline CDR1 reads SGHVS; CDR2 reads FNYEAQ. CDR3: CASSDLAGAGMGELFF. DNA of the CDR3: TGTGCCAGCAGCGACCTAGCGGGAGCTGGTATGGGGGAGCTGTTTTTT.